The 32 T cell receptor beta chains reported below all come from one sample, sequenced in a study of cytomegalovirus exposure and HLA in healthy donors. PCR involved 60 Vbeta and 13 Jbeta primers. Clones were read by immunoSEQ multiplex PCR, and TCRdb kept only the in-frame ones, dropping some. The sample yields 90,000 to 110,000 clones, about 70% seen once. Sequences were obtained from PBMCs. The receptor set was obtained from a man aged 25-40 years in good health and CMV-seronegative.

The chain combines TRBV28 with TRBJ1-3; 8 positions match TRBD1. Trimming removed 4 bases from V and 3 bases from J; junction bases left unmatched: 5. From germline, CDR1 is MDHEN and CDR2 SYDVKM. This CDR3 has 15 residues. CDR3 in amino acids: CASSSRTGSGNTIYF. The CDR3 DNA sequence: TGTGCCAGCAGTTCCAGGACAGGGAGTGGAAACACCATATATTTT.

This clone turned up a few times. The chain recombines TRBV13 with TRBJ1-1; 8 positions match TRBD1. The germline CDR1 and CDR2 sequences are PRHDT and FYEKMQ (reference sequence). V gave up 3 bases and J gave up 9 bases; unmatched junction bases: 3. There are 12 residues in the CDR3. The CDR3, as DNA: TGTGCCAGCAGCTTTGGACAGGGACAAGCTTTCTTT. Its protein is CASSFGQGQAFF.

This rearrangement joins TRBV9 to TRBJ1-1, with TRBD1 matching over 7 bases. The germline V gene encodes CDR1 SGDLS and CDR2 YYNGEE. The CDR3 is made up of 14 amino acids. Germline trimming cut 3 bases from V and 3 bases from J; bases unmatched to any gene: 5. The CDR3 nucleotides read TGTGCCAGCAGCGCCTCGACAGGGTACACTGAAGCTTTCTTT. Its protein product is CASSASTGYTEAFF. Using reference TRBV9 and TRBJ1-1 for the parts outside the CDR3, the full variable domain is DSGVTQTPKHLITATGQRVTLRCSPRSGDLSVYWYQQSLDQGLQFLIQYYNGEERAKGNILERFSAQQFPDLHSELNLSSLELGDSALYFCASSASTGYTEAFFGQGTRLTVV.

The rearrangement links TRBV4-2 to TRBJ2-3; 7 bases fit TRBD1. The V gene's germline CDR1 is LGHNA and CDR2 YNFKEQ. V lost 3 bases, J lost 7 bases, and 7 bases stayed unmatched. CDR3 length: 14 residues. The CDR3 nucleotides read TGTGCCAGCAGCCAGGCCGGACAGGCGAATACGCAGTATTTT. It yields the protein CASSQAGQANTQYF.

The chain is built from TRBV7-2 and TRBJ2-7, with 9 bases lining up with TRBD1. CDR1 is SGHTA, CDR2 FQGNSA, per germline. The V gene end was trimmed by 5 bases and the J gene end by 4 bases; junction bases not matched to a gene: 9. There are 15 residues in the CDR3. The CDR3 DNA sequence: TGTGCCAGCAGCCCCACGCCGGGACAGGGATACGAGCAGTACTTC. It yields the protein CASSPTPGQGYEQYF.

This clone was observed a few times. The chain joins TRBV7-2 to TRBJ2-3; 11 bases fit TRBD2. CDR1 is SGHTA and CDR2 is FQGNSA in the germline V gene. Trimming at V came to 4 bases and at J to 6 bases, leaving 6 bases not matched to a gene. There are 15 residues in the CDR3. The CDR3 DNA reads TGTGCCAGCAGCTCGGGACTAGCGGAGGCGGATACGCAGTATTTT. It translates to CASSSGLAEADTQYF.

V is TRBV19 and J is TRBJ1-4, with D possibly being TRBD1 (6 bases). This CDR3 comprises 14 residues. Germline CDR1 is LNHDA and CDR2 is SQIVND (reference sequence). V lost 2 bases to trimming and J lost 7 bases, with 11 bases between them. DNA of the CDR3: TGTGCCAGTAGTATAACAGGGCTAAGTGAAAAACTGTTTTTT. Its translation: CASSITGLSEKLFF.

This clone has more than one count but fewer than ten. V usage is TRBV11-3 and J usage is TRBJ2-5, with D possibly TRBD2 on 6 matching bases. The CDR3 totals 13 residues. The germline gives CDR1 SGHNT, CDR2 YENEEA. V gave up 3 bases and J gave up 4 bases, with 9 bases separating them. The CDR3 DNA sequence: TGTGCCAGCAGCTTGGGCGGGGCAGAGACCCAGTACTTC. Translation: CASSLGGAETQYF.

The chain links TRBV5-1 to TRBJ1-1; D not certain. The CDR3 is 15 amino acids. In germline, CDR1 is SGHRS, CDR2 YFSETQ. Trimming left V 2 bases short and J 5 bases short, with 16 bases between. CDR3 bases: TGCGCCAGCAGCTTATTTTTATCTGGGGAGACTGAAGCTTTCTTT. Protein sequence: CASSLFLSGETEAFF.

The rearrangement joins TRBV7-9 to TRBJ1-1; perhaps TRBD1 as D (5 bases). V dropped 4 bases and J dropped 5 bases, with 8 bases sitting between them. Germline CDR1 SEHNR, CDR2 FQNEAQ (reference sequence). The CDR3 is 12 residues long. The CDR3 bases are TGTGCCAGCAGCTGGCAGGGAACTGAAGCTTTCTTT. The encoded protein is CASSWQGTEAFF. The whole variable domain, filled in from reference TRBV7-9 and TRBJ1-1, reads DTGVSQNPRHKITKRGQNVTFRCDPISEHNRLYWYRQTLGQGPEFLTYFQNEAQLEKSRLLSDRFSAERPKGSFSTLEIQRTEQGDSAMYLCASSWQGTEAFFGQGTRLTVV.

This clone was counted only a few times. The chain uses TRBV7-9 and TRBJ2-1; 10 bases match TRBD2. The J segment lost 7 bases and the V segment lost 1 base, leaving 4 bases of the junction unmatched. The CDR3 totals 15 residues. Germline values: CDR1 SEHNR, CDR2 FQNEAQ (reference sequence). The CDR3 protein is CASSLVAGGGNEQFF. The DNA of the CDR3 is TGTGCCAGCAGCTTAGTAGCGGGAGGTGGGAATGAGCAGTTCTTC.

The V gene is TRBV4-3, the J gene TRBJ2-7; TRBD1 aligns across 8 bases. V was clipped by 0 bases and J by 4 bases; unmatched bases: 8. The germline V gene has CDR1 LGHNA and CDR2 YSLEER. The CDR3 is 16 amino acids. CDR3 region: CASSQDVGQGFYEQYF. In nucleotides, the CDR3 is TGCGCCAGCAGCCAAGATGTTGGACAGGGATTTTACGAGCAGTACTTC.

V gene TRBV6-5 combines with J gene TRBJ1-1; possible D gene TRBD1, 6 bases. With 6 bases removed from V and 1 base from J, the gap between germline ends came to 12 bases. CDR3 length: 14 residues. Per the germline V gene, CDR1 is MNHEY and CDR2 is SVGAGI. CDR3 in DNA: TGTGCCAGCAGATCACAGGGCTGGAACACTGAAGCTTTCTTT. Translating gives CASRSQGWNTEAFF.

A remark on this clone: Additional DNA sequences in this sample encode the identical CDR3. The gene calls are TRBV25-1 and TRBJ2-5; the D gene is possibly TRBD2 (6 bases). V was cut by 7 bases and J by 5 bases, with 11 bases left in between. Germline CDR1 MGHDK, CDR2 SYGVNS. CDR3 length: 12 residues. The CDR3 region has the DNA TGTGCCAGCACATCAGGAGGGGAGACCCAGTACTTC. Its translation: CASTSGGETQYF.

Concerning this clone itself: One end of the junction varies from germline; a read error may be responsible. The chain uses TRBV7-9 and TRBJ2-1, with a possible D match to TRBD2 (6 bases). Germline V CDR1 and CDR2: SEHNR, FQNEAQ (reference sequence). The CDR3 is 16 amino acids. CDR3 DNA sequence: TGTTCCAGCAGCTCACCCCCCATCCCCGGGAGTAATGAGCAGTTCTTC. Amino acid sequence: CSSSSPPIPGSNEQFF.

The rearrangement links TRBV27 to TRBJ2-3, with a weak D call TRBD2 (5 bases). V shed 0 bases and J shed 6 bases, with 13 bases lying between them. Germline assignment: CDR1 MNHEY and CDR2 SMNVEV (reference sequence). This CDR3 contains 15 residues. CDR3 sequence (DNA): TGTGCCAGCAGTTTATCCCGGCTAGCCTCGGATACGCAGTATTTT. This translates into CASSLSRLASDTQYF.

This clone is a singleton in its sample. The sample carries other DNA sequences with the same CDR3. The J gene is TRBJ2-3, the V gene TRBV5-1; the match to TRBD1 covers 9 bases. V trimming: 4 bases; J trimming: 4 bases; junction bases outside the gene matches: 4. Germline V gene sequence: CDR1 SGHRS, CDR2 YFSETQ. CDR3 length: 14 amino acids. Written as DNA, the CDR3 is TGCGCCAGCAGCACGAGGACAGGGGCAGATACGCAGTATTTT. Translating gives CASSTRTGADTQYF.

This sequence joins TRBV30 and TRBJ2-5, with 8 bases matching TRBD1. The V segment lost 3 bases and the J segment 5 bases; nucleotides outside the gene matches: 14. The CDR3 is 16 amino acids. Germline V lookup: CDR1 GTSNPN, CDR2 SVGIG (reference sequence). CDR3 protein: CAWSHTDRDLLETQYF. The CDR3 DNA is TGTGCCTGGAGCCACACGGACAGGGATTTGTTGGAGACCCAGTACTTC.

This clone occurred once. V gene TRBV7-9 combines with J gene TRBJ2-1; maybe TRBD1 (5 bases). The CDR3 is 15 amino acids. V shed 0 bases and J shed 6 bases, with 12 bases lying between them. Germline V gene sequence: CDR1 SEHNR, CDR2 FQNEAQ (reference sequence). CDR3 DNA sequence: TGTGCCAGCAGCTTAGCGCAAGGGGCTAGCAATGAGCAGTTCTTC. This sequence encodes CASSLAQGASNEQFF.

J is TRBJ1-5 and V is TRBV5-8; D is unresolved. V was trimmed by 1 base and J by 4 bases, leaving 9 bases between them. The CDR3 spans 14 residues. The germline gives CDR1 SGHTS, CDR2 YDEGEE. CDR3 in amino acids: CASSLMPGNQPQHF. The DNA of the CDR3 is TGTGCCAGCAGCTTGATGCCCGGGAATCAGCCCCAGCATTTT. The full variable domain, rest sourced from reference TRBV5-8 and TRBJ1-5, is EAGVTQSPTHLIKTRGQQATLRCSPISGHTSVYWYQQALGLGLQFLLWYDEGEERNRGNFPPRFSGRQFPNYSSELNVNALELEDSALYLCASSLMPGNQPQHFGDGTRLSIL.

This clone came up a few times. V and J are TRBV14 and TRBJ2-3, with D unresolved. The CDR3 sequence is 12 residues long. The germline V gene has CDR1 SGHDN and CDR2 FVKESK. The V end was cut by 5 bases, the J end by 6 bases, with 9 bases between. CDR3 in amino acids: CASSSYLDTQYF. The CDR3 bases are TGTGCCAGCAGCTCCTATCTGGATACGCAGTATTTT.

The gene calls are TRBV5-1 and TRBJ1-1, with 7 bases fitting TRBD1. Germline CDR1 and CDR2: SGHRS and YFSETQ. The ends lost 2 bases at V and 1 base at J; junction bases unmatched: 5. This CDR3 contains 15 residues. The CDR3 protein is CASSFQGGPNTEAFF. DNA of the CDR3: TGCGCCAGCAGCTTCCAAGGGGGCCCGAACACTGAAGCTTTCTTT. The full variable domain, in which reference TRBV5-1 and TRBJ1-1 provide the parts outside the CDR3, is KAGVTQTPRYLIKTRGQQVTLSCSPISGHRSVSWYQQTPGQGLQFLFEYFSETQRNKGNFPGRFSGRQFSNSRSEMNVSTLELGDSALYLCASSFQGGPNTEAFFGQGTRLTVV.

This chain connects TRBV21-1 to TRBJ2-5; the DNA was not used to check the table's D call, TRBD2. TRBV21-1 is an annotated pseudogene. The CDR3 is made up of 16 amino acids. The DNA of the CDR3 is TGTGCCAGCCCCCAGCAGACTAGCCGTTCAAAAGAGACCCAGTACTTC. Protein product: CASPQQTSRSKETQYF.

This chain links TRBV15 with TRBJ2-7; tentatively, D is TRBD1 (5 bases). The CDR3 runs 14 residues. V lost 1 base to trimming and J lost 2 bases, with 9 bases between them. Germline-derived CDR1 and CDR2 are LNHNV and YYDKDF (reference sequence). The CDR3 sequence: CATSRVQVPYEQYF. The CDR3 DNA follows: TGTGCCACCAGCAGAGTACAGGTTCCCTACGAGCAGTACTTC.

This chain connects TRBV27 to TRBJ2-3; D not certain. The V end was cut by 1 base, the J end by 0 bases, with 5 bases between. CDR3 length: 14 amino acids. The germline CDR1 and CDR2 sequences are MNHEY and SMNVEV (reference sequence). CDR3 residues: CASSLYSSTDTQYF. The CDR3 DNA reads as TGTGCCAGCAGTTTATACTCGAGCACAGATACGCAGTATTTT.

V gene TRBV2 combines with J gene TRBJ1-5, with 8 positions matching TRBD1. V trimming: 1 base; J trimming: 7 bases; junction bases outside the gene matches: 6. Germline V gene sequence: CDR1 SNHLY, CDR2 FYNNEI. The CDR3 runs 15 residues. DNA for the CDR3: TGTGCCAGCAGTGAAGGCAGGGGGCAGGGACAGCCCCAGCATTTT. This encodes CASSEGRGQGQPQHF.

Regarding this clone: Other nucleotide sequences in the sample specify the same CDR3. The chain employs TRBV5-6 and TRBJ2-7, with D perhaps matching TRBD2 (5 bases). Germline V lookup: CDR1 SGHDT, CDR2 YYEEEE. The CDR3 covers 14 residues. V lost 0 bases to trimming and J lost 2 bases, with 9 bases between them. The CDR3 sequence is CASSLGSGTYEQYF. In DNA, the CDR3 is TGTGCCAGCAGCTTGGGGTCGGGGACCTACGAGCAGTACTTC.

This clone was observed once. The chain combines TRBV10-3 with TRBJ2-1; unclear D gene. V was trimmed by 5 bases and J by 9 bases, leaving 11 bases between them. This CDR3 contains 12 residues. Germline-derived CDR1 and CDR2 are ENHRY and SYGVKD. This CDR3 reads CAISSLGPEQFF. CDR3 sequence (DNA): TGTGCCATCAGTTCCCTGGGCCCTGAGCAGTTCTTC.

The chain has TRBV18 and TRBJ1-1; no clear D. Looked up from germline, CDR1 is KGHSH and CDR2 is LQKENI. The V end lost 3 bases, the J end lost 1 base, and 12 bases lay between the germline ends. This CDR3 region has 15 residues. This CDR3 reads CASSPGVLGNTEAFF. CDR3 DNA: TGTGCCAGCTCACCCGGGGTGTTGGGGAACACTGAAGCTTTCTTT.

CDR3 protein: CASGDGTGVTGYTF. DNA of the CDR3: TGTGCCAGCGGCGATGGGACAGGGGTGACCGGCTACACCTTC. The chain couples TRBV9 to TRBJ1-2; TRBD1 matches 10 bases. CDR3 length equals 14 residues. V was pared by 7 bases and J by 8 bases, with 11 bases of the junction left unmatched. Germline V gives CDR1 SGDLS, CDR2 YYNGEE.

The chain combines TRBV19 with TRBJ1-2; 7 bases agree with TRBD1. CDR3 length equals 13 residues. J lost 7 bases, V lost 3 bases, and 5 bases had no gene match. CDR1 LNHDA and CDR2 SQIVND come from the germline V gene (reference sequence). The CDR3 bases are TGTGCCAGTAGTATTGAGGGGGCGCGTGGCTACACCTTC. This sequence encodes CASSIEGARGYTF.

The chain couples TRBV6-1 to TRBJ1-1; 7 nucleotides align to TRBD1. Trimming at V came to 6 bases and at J to 5 bases, leaving 9 bases not matched to a gene. CDR3 length equals 14 residues. CDR1 and CDR2 (germline): MNHNS, SASEGT. The CDR3 coding sequence is TGTGCCAGCAGGGAGGGACAGCGCTCGACTGAAGCTTTCTTT. Residues: CASREGQRSTEAFF.